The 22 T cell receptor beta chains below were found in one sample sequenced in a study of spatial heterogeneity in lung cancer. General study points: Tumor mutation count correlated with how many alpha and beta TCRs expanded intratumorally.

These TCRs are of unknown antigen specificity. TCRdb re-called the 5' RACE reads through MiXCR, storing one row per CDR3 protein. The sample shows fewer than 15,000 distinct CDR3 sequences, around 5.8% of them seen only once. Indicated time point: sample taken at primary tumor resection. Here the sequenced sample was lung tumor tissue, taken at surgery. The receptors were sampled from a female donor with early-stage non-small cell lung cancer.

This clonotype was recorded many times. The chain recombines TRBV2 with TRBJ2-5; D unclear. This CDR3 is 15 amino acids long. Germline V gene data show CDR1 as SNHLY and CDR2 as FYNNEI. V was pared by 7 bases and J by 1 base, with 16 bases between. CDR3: CASKIIALLQETQYF. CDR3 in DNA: TGTGCCAGCAAAATAATAGCCCTTCTCCAAGAGACCCAGTACTTC.

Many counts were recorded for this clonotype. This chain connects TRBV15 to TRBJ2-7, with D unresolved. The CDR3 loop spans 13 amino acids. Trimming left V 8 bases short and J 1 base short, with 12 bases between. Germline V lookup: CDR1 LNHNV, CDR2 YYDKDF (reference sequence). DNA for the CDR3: TGTGCCACCTCGATTGGGGTATCCTACGAGCAGTACTTC. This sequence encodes CATSIGVSYEQYF.

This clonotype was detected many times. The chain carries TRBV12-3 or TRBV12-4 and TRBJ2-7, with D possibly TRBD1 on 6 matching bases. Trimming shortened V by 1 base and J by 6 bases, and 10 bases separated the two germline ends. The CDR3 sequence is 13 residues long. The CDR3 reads CASSLVGRGEQYF. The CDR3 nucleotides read TGTGCCAGCAGTTTAGTTGGCAGGGGCGAGCAGTACTTC.

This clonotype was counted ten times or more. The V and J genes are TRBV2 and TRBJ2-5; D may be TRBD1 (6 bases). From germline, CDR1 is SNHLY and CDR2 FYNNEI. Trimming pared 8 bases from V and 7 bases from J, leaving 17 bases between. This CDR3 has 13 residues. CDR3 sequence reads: CASGGSPFGTQYF. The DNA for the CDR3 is TGTGCCAGCGGGGGCAGTCCGTTCGGGACCCAGTACTTC.

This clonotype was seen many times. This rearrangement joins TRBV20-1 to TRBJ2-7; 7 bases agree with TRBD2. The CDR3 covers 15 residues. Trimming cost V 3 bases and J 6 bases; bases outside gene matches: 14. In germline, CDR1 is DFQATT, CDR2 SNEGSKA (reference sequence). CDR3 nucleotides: TGCAGTGCTAGGGTTCCAAGGGACTACTCTACCGAGCAGTACTTC. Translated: CSARVPRDYSTEQYF.

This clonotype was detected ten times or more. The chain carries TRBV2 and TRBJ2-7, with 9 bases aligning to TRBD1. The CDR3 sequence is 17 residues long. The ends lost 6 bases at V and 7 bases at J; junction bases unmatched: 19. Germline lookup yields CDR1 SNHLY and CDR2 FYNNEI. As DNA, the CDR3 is TGTGCCAGCAGCGTGGATAACTCCGGGACAGGGCCACGTGAGCAGTACTTC. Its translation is CASSVDNSGTGPREQYF.

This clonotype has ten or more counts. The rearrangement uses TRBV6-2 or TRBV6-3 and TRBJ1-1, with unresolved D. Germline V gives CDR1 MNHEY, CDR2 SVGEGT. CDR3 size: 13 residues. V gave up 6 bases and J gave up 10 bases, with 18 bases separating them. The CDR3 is CASRHRQKRGAFF. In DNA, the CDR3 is TGTGCCAGCAGACACCGACAAAAGCGTGGAGCTTTCTTT.

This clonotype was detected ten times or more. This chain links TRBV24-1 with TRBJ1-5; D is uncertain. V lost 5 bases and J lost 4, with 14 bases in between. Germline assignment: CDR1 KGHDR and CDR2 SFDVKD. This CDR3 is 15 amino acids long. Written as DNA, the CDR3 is TGTGCCACCAGTGGTCGGGAAGGAACAAATCAGCCCCAGCATTTT. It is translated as CATSGREGTNQPQHF.

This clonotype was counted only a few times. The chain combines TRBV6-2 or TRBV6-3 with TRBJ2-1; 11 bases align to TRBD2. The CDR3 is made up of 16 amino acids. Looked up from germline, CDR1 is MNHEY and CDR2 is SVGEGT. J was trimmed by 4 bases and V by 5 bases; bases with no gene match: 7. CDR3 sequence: CASSAATSGGYNEQFF. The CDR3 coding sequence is TGTGCCAGCAGTGCTGCTACTAGCGGGGGTTACAATGAGCAGTTCTTC.

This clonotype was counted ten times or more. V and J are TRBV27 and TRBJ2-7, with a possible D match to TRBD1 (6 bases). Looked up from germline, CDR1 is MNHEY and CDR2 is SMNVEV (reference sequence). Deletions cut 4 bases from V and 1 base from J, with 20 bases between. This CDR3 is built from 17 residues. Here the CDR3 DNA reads TGTGCCAGCAGTTCTCCGACAGGTAGACGGCGATCCTACGAGCAGTACTTC. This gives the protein CASSSPTGRRRSYEQYF.

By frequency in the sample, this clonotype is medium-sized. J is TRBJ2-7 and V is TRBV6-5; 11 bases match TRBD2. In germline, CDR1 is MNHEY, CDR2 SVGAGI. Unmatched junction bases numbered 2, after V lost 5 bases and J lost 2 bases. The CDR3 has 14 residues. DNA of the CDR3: TGTGCCAGCAGTAGACTAGCGGGGACCTACGAGCAGTACTTC. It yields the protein CASSRLAGTYEQYF.

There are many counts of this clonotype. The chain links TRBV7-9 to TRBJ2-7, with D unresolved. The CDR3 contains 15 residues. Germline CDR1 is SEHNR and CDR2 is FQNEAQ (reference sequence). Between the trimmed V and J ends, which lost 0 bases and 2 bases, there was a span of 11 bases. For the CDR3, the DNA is TGTGCCAGCAGCTTAGCGGGGATTTACGCCTACGAGCAGTACTTC. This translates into CASSLAGIYAYEQYF.

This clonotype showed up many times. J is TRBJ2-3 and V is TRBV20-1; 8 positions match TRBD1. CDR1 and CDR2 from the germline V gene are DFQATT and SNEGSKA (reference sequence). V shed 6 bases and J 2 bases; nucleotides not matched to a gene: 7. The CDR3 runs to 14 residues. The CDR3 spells CSAKETGATDTQYF. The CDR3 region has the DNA TGCAGTGCAAAGGAGACAGGGGCCACAGATACGCAGTATTTT.

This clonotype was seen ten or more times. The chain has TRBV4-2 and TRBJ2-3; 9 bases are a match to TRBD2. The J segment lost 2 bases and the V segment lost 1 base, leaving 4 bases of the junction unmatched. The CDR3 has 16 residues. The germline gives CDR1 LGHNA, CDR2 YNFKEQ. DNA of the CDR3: TGTGCCAGCAGCCAAGGAGCGGGGGGTTACACAGATACGCAGTATTTT. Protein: CASSQGAGGYTDTQYF.

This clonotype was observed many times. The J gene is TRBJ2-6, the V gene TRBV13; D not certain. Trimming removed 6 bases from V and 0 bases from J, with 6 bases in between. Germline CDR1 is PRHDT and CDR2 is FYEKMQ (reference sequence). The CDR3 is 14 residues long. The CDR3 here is CASRPASGANVLTF. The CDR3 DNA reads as TGTGCCAGCAGACCCGCCTCTGGGGCCAACGTCCTGACTTTC.

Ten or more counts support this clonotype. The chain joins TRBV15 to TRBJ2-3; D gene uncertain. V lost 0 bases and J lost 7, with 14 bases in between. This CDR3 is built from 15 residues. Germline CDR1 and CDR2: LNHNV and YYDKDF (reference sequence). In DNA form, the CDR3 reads TGTGCCACCAGCAGAGATAGGGTTTTAGGGCATACGCAGTATTTT. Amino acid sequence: CATSRDRVLGHTQYF. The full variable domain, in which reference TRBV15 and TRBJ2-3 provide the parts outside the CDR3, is DAMVIQNPRYQVTQFGKPVTLSCSQTLNHNVMYWYQQKSSQAPKLLFHYYDKDFNNEADTPDNFQSRRPNTSFCFLDIRSPGLGDTAMYLCATSRDRVLGHTQYFGPGTRLTVL.

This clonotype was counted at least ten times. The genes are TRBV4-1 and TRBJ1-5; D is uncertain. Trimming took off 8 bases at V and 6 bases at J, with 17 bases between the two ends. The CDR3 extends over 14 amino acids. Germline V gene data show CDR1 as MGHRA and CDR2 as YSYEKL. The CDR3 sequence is CASPPFGLGQPQHF. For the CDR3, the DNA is TGCGCCAGCCCCCCATTTGGGTTGGGTCAGCCCCAGCATTTT.

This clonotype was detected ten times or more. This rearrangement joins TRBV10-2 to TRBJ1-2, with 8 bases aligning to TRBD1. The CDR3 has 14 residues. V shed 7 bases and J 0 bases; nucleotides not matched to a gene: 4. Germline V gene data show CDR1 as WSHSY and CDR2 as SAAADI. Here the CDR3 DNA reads TGCGCCAGCATGACAGGGGTTGCTAACTATGGCTACACCTTC. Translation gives CASMTGVANYGYTF.

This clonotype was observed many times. The CDR3 sequence is CASSTALAGGRETQYF. The CDR3, as DNA: TGTGCCAGCAGCACGGCCCTAGCGGGGGGAAGGGAGACCCAGTACTTC. The rearrangement uses TRBV7-9 and TRBJ2-5, with 11 bases identical to TRBD2. The V gene's germline CDR1 is SEHNR and CDR2 FQNEAQ (reference sequence). The length of the CDR3 is 16 residues. V was clipped by 5 bases and J by 5 bases; unmatched bases: 10. Complete variable domain (other parts from reference TRBV7-9 and TRBJ2-5): DTGVSQNPRHKITKRGQNVTFRCDPISEHNRLYWYRQTLGQGPEFLTYFQNEAQLEKSRLLSDRFSAERPKGSFSTLEIQRTEQGDSAMYLCASSTALAGGRETQYFGPGTRLLVL.

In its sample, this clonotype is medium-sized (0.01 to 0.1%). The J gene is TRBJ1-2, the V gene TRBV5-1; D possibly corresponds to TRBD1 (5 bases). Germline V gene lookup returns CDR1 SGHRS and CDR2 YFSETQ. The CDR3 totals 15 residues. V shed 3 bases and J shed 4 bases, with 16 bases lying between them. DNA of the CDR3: TGCGCCAGCAGCTCCCGGACTGGAAGGGGCTATGGCTACACCTTC. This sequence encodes CASSSRTGRGYGYTF.

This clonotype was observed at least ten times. CDR3 bases: TGTGCCAGCAGTTACCGAGATACGCAGTATTTT. Its translation: CASSYRDTQYF. The chain employs TRBV6-2 or TRBV6-3 and TRBJ2-3, with D hard to call. Germline V gene sequence: CDR1 MNHEY, CDR2 SVGEGT. The CDR3 is 11 residues long. Trimming took off 2 bases at V and 5 bases at J, with 2 bases between the two ends.

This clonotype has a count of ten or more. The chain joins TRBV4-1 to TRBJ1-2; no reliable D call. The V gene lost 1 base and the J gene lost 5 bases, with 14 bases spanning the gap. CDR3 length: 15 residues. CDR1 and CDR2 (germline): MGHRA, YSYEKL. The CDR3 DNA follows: TGCGCCAGCAGCCAAGGGCTGGCAGTGTTTTATGGCTACACCTTC. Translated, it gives CASSQGLAVFYGYTF.